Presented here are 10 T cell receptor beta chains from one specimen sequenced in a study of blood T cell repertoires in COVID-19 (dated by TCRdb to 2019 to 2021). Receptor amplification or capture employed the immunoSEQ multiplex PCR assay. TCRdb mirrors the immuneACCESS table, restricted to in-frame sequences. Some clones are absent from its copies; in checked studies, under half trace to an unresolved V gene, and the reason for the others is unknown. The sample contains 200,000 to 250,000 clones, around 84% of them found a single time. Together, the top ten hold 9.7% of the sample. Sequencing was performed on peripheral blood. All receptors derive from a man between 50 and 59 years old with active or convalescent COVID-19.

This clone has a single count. CDR3 coding DNA: TGTGCCAGCAGCTTAAGTCCGGGACTCAGCACAGATACGCAGTATTTT. Encoded protein: CASSLSPGLSTDTQYF. V gene TRBV7-2 combines with J gene TRBJ2-3; D may be TRBD2 (6 bases). Trimming left V 2 bases short and J 0 bases short, with 12 bases between. CDR3 length equals 16 residues. Germline lookup yields CDR1 SGHTA and CDR2 FQGNSA.

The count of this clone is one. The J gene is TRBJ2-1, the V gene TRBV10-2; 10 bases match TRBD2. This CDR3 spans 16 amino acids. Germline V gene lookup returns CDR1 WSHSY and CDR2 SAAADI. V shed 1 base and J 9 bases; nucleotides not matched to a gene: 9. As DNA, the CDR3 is TGCGCCAGCAGTGAGTTGAAGAAGCGGGGGGGCCTTGAGCAGTTCTTC. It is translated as CASSELKKRGGLEQFF.

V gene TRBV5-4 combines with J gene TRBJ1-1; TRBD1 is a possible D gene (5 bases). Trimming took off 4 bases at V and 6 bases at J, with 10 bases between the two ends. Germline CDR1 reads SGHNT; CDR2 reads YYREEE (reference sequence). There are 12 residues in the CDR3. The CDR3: CASSRRGSEAFF. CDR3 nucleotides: TGTGCCAGCAGCAGAAGGGGATCTGAAGCTTTCTTT.

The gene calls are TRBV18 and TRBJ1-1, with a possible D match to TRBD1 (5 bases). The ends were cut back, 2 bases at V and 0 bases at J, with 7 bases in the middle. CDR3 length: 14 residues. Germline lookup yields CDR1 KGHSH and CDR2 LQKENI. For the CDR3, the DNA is TGTGCCAGCTCACCAGGACACCTGAACACTGAAGCTTTCTTT. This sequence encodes CASSPGHLNTEAFF.

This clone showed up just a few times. CDR3 DNA: TGTGCCAGCAGTGTATCAGGCCTAGGACTGGCCTTTGGCAATCAGCCCCAGCATTTT. Encoded protein: CASSVSGLGLAFGNQPQHF. The genes are TRBV2 and TRBJ1-5; D remains unclear. The CDR3 has 19 residues. V shed 4 bases and J shed 2 bases, with 24 bases lying between them. The germline V gene has CDR1 SNHLY and CDR2 FYNNEI.

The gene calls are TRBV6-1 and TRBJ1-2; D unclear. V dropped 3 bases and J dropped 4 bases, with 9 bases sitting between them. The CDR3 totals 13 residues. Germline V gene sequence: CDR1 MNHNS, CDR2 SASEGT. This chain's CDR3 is CASSELGSYGYTF. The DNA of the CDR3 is TGTGCCAGCAGTGAGCTCGGGTCCTATGGCTACACCTTC.

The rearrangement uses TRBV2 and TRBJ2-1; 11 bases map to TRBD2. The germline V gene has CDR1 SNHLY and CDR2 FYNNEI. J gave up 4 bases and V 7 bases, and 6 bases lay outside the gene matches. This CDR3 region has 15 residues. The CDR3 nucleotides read TGTGCCAGCATCCCTAGCGGGAGGTTTTACAATGAGCAGTTCTTC. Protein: CASIPSGRFYNEQFF.

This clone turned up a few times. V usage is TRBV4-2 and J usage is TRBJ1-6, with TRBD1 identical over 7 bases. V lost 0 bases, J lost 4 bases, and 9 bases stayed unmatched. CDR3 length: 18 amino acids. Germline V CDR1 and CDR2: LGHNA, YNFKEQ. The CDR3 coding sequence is TGTGCCAGCAGCCAAGACCCCTCCGGACAGGTTTATAATTCACCCCTCCACTTT. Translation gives CASSQDPSGQVYNSPLHF.

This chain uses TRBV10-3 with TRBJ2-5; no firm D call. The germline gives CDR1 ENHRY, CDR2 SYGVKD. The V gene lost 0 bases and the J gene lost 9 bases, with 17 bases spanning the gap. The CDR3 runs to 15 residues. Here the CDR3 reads CAISESASALVAQYF. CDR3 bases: TGTGCCATCAGTGAGTCGGCCAGCGCCCTGGTGGCCCAGTACTTC.

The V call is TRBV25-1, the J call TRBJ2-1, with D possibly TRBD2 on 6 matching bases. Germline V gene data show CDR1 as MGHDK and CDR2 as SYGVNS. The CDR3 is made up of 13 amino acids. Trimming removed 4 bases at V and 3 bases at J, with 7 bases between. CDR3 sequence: CASSGRGYNEQFF. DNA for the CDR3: TGTGCCAGCAGTGGGCGGGGCTACAATGAGCAGTTCTTC.